This entry is about one T cell receptor beta chain. Its target is unknown. Data came from immunoSEQ multiplex PCR; TCRdb stores just in-frame clones and leaves some out. The repertoire has approximately 78,000 clones, about 82% of them found once; the top ten carry 6.5% to 7.5%. This entry comes from a study of OX40 agonist ivuxolimab in advanced cancers. Study-level points and caveats: Antigens targeted by the expanded peripheral T cells were not determined.

The CDR3 is made up of 15 amino acids. The V end was cut by 2 bases, the J end by 1 base, with 12 bases between. Germline CDR1 SGHRS, CDR2 YFSETQ. This specimen was CD4+ or CD8+ T cells sorted from blood, taken in a trial of the OX40 agonist ivuxolimab. This clonotype was obtained from an adult with an advanced solid tumor such as melanoma, head and neck, liver or kidney cancer. The chain uses TRBV5-1 and TRBJ2-5, with D tentatively TRBD2 (6 bases). The CDR3 protein is CASSFNPGGQETQYF. As DNA, the CDR3 is TGCGCCAGCAGCTTCAACCCCGGGGGCCAAGAGACCCAGTACTTC.